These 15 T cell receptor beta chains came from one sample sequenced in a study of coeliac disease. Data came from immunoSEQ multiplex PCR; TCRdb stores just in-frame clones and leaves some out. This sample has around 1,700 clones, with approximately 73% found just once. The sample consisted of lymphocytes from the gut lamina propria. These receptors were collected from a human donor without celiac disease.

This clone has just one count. The CDR3 bases are TGTGCCAGCTCATCCGATCCGACAGGGATAGGTGGCTACACCTTC. It specifies CASSSDPTGIGGYTF. The chain is built from TRBV18 and TRBJ1-2; 7 bases map to TRBD1. Germline V gives CDR1 KGHSH, CDR2 LQKENI. This CDR3 has 15 amino acids. Trimming removed 5 bases from V and 7 bases from J; junction bases left unmatched: 13.

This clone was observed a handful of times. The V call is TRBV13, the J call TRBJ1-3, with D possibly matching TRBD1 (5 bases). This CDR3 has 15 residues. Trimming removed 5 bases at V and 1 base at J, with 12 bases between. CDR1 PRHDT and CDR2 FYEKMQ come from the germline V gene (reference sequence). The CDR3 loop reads CASSPEGLSGNTIYF. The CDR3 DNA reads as TGTGCCAGCAGCCCGGAGGGGTTATCTGGAAACACCATATATTTT.

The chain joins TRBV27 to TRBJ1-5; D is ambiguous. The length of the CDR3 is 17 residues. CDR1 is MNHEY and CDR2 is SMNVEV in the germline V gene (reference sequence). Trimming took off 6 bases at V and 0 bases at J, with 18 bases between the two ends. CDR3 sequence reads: CASRPLTAGYSNQPQHF. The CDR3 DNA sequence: TGTGCCAGCAGACCCCTCACCGCGGGCTATAGCAATCAGCCCCAGCATTTT.

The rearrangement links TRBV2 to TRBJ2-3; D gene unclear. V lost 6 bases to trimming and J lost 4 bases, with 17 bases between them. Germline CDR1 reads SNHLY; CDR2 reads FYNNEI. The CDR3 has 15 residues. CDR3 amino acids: CASRILSAEPDTQYF. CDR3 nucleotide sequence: TGTGCCAGCAGGATCCTTTCTGCTGAGCCAGATACGCAGTATTTT.

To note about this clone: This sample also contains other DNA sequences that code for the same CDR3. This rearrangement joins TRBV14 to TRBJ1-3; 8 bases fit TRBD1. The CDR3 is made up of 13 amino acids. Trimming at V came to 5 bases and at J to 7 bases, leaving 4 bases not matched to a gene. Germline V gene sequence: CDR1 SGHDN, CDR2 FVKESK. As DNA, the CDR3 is TGTGCCAGCAGCGACAGGGGAAGGAACACCATATATTTT. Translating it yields CASSDRGRNTIYF.

As DNA, the CDR3 is TGTGCCAGCCAGGGGGGACCCATGAACACTGAAGCTTTCTTT. Translating it yields CASQGGPMNTEAFF. This rearrangement joins TRBV5-6 to TRBJ1-1; 7 nucleotides agree with TRBD1. The CDR3 loop spans 14 amino acids. The germline V gene has CDR1 SGHDT and CDR2 YYEEEE. Unmatched junction bases numbered 6, after V lost 7 bases and J lost 0 bases.

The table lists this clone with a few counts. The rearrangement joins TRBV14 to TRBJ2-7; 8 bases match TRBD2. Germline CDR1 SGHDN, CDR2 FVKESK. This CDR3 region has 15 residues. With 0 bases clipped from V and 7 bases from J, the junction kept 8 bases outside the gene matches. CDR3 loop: CASSQDPAGVSEQYF. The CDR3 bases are TGTGCCAGCAGCCAAGATCCAGCGGGAGTCAGTGAGCAGTACTTC.

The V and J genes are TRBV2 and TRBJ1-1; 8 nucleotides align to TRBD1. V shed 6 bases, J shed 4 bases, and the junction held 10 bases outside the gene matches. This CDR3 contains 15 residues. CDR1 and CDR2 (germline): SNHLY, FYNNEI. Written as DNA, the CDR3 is TGTGCCAGCAGGACCCTGACAGGGGATTTCACTGAAGCTTTCTTT. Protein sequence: CASRTLTGDFTEAFF.

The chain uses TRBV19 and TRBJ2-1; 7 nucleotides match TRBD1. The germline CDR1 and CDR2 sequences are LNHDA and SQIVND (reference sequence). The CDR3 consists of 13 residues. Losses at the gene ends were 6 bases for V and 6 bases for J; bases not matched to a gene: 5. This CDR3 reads CASSAPGGNEQFF. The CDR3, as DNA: TGTGCCAGTAGCGCACCAGGGGGCAATGAGCAGTTCTTC.

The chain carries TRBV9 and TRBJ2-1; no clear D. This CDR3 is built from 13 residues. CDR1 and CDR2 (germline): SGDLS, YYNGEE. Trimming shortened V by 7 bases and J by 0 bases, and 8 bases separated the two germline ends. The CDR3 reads CASEASSYNEQFF. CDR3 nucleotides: TGTGCCAGCGAGGCAAGCTCCTACAATGAGCAGTTCTTC.

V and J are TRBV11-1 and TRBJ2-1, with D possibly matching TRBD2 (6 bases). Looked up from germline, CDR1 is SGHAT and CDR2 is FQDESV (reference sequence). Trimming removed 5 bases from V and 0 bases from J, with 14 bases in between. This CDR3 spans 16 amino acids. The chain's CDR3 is CASSPEGPSSYNEQFF. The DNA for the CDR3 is TGTGCCAGCAGCCCGGAGGGACCGAGCTCCTACAATGAGCAGTTCTTC. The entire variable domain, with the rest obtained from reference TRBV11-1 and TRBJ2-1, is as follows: EAEVAQSPRYKITEKSQAVAFWCDPISGHATLYWYRQILGQGPELLVQFQDESVVDDSQLPKDRFSAERLKGVDSTLKIQPAELGDSAMYLCASSPEGPSSYNEQFFGPGTRLTVL.

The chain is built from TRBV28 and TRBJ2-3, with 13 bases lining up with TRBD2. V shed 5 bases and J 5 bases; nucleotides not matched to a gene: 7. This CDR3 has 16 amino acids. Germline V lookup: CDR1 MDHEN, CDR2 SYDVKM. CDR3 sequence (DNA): TGTGCCAGCAGTGGACTAGCGGGAGTGGGGCTAGATACGCAGTATTTT. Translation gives CASSGLAGVGLDTQYF.

The CDR3 bases are TGTGCCAGCACCCCTTTGAGCGGTCCCCAAGGTGGCACAGATACGCAGTATTTT. Its translation: CASTPLSGPQGGTDTQYF. The chain couples TRBV28 to TRBJ2-3; D perhaps matches TRBD2 (5 bases). CDR1 and CDR2 from the germline V gene are MDHEN and SYDVKM. The CDR3 is 18 amino acids. V dropped 7 bases and J dropped 1 base, with 24 bases sitting between them.

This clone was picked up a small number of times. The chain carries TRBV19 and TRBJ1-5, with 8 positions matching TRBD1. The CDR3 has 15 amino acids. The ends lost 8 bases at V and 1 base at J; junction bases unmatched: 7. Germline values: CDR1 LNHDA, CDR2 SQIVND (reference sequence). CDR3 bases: TGTGCCAGTCACACTCAGGGGGCGAGCAATCAGCCCCAGCATTTT. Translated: CASHTQGASNQPQHF.

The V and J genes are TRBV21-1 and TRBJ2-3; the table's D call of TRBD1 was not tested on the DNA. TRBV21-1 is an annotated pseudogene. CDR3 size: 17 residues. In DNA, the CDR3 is TGTGCCAGCAGCATAAAGACGGGGACAGGGGGCACAGATACGCAGTATTTT. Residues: CASSIKTGTGGTDTQYF.